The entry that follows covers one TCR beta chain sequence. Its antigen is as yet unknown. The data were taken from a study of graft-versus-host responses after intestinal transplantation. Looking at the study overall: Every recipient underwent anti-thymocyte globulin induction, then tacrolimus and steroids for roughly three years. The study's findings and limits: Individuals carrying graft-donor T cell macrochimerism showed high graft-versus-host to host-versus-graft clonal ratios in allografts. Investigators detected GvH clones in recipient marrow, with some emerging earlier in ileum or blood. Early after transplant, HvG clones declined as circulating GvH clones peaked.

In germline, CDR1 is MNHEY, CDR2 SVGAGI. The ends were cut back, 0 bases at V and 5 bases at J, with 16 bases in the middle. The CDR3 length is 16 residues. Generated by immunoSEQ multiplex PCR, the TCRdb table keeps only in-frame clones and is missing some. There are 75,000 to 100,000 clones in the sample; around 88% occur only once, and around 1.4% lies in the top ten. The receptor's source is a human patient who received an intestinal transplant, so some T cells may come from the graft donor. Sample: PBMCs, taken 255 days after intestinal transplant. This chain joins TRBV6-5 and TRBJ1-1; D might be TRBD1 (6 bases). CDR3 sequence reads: CASSYSTLRGRTEAFF. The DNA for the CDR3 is TGTGCCAGCAGTTACTCGACCCTCCGGGGGCGAACTGAAGCTTTCTTT.